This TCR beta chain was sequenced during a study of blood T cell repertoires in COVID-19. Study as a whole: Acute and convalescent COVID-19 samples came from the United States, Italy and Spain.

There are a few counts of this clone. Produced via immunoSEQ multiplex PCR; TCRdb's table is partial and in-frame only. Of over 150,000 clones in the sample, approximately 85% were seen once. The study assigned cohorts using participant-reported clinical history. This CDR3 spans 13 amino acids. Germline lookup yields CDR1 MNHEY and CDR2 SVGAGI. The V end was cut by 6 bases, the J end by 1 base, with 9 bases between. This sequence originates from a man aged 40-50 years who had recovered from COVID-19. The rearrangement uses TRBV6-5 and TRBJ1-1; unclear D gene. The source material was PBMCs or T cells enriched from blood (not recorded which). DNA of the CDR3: TGTGCCAGCAGACCCATCGGGAACACTGAAGCTTTCTTT. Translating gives CASRPIGNTEAFF.